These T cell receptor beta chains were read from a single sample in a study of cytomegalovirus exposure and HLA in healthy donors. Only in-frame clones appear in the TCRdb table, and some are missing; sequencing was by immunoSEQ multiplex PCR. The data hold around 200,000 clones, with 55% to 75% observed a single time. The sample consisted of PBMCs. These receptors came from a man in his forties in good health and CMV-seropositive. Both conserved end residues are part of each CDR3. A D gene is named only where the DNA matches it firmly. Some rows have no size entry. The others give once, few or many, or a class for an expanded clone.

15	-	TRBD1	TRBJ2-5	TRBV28	TGTGCCAGCAGTCCCCCGGACAGGGGGTGGGAGACCCAGTACTTC	CASSPPDRGWETQYF
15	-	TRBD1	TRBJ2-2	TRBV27	TGTGCCAGCAGCGTCGGACAGGGGGCGGCCGGGGAGCTGTTTTTT	CASSVGQGAAGELFF
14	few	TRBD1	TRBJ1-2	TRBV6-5	TGTGCCAGCCGAACAGGGGGCGCGGTCTATGGCTACACCTTC	CASRTGGAVYGYTF
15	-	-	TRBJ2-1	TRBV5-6	TGTGCCAGCAGCTTCACCGGTCCGCCCCGGGATGAGCAGTTCTTC	CASSFTGPPRDEQFF
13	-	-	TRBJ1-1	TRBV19	TGTGCCAGTAGTAGCAGGGAACTCACTGAAGCTTTCTTT	CASSSRELTEAFF
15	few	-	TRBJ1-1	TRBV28	TGTGCCAGCAGCGCAGCCCTACAGGAGAACACTGAAGCTTTCTTT	CASSAALQENTEAFF
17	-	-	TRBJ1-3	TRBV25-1	TGTGCCAGCAGTGATGAGGGCAGGTGGGACTCTGGAAACACCATATATTTT	CASSDEGRWDSGNTIYF
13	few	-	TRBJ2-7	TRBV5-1	TGCGCCAGCAGCCACGGGCGGGGATACGAGCAGTACTTC	CASSHGRGYEQYF
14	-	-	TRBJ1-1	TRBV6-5	TGTGCCAGCACCACAAGACAGGTGAACACTGAAGCTTTCTTT	CASTTRQVNTEAFF
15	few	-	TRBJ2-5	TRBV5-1	TGCGCCAGCAGCGGGGGGGCAGGGGTTGCGGAGACCCAGTACTTC	CASSGGAGVAETQYF
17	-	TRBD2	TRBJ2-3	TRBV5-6	TGTGCCAGCAGCTTCCGGACTAGCGGGGGCCGGGGGGATACGCAGTATTTT	CASSFRTSGGRGDTQYF
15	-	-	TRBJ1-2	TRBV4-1	TGCGCCAGCAGCCAAGATTCCCCCAGGTTAGAAGGCTACACCTTC	CASSQDSPRLEGYTF
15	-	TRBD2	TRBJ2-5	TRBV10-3	TGTGCCACCCACGGACTAGCGGGGGGACAAGAGACCCAGTACTTC	CATHGLAGGQETQYF
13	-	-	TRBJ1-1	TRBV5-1	TGCGCCAGCAGCTTGTCACAGAACACTGAAGCTTTCTTT	CASSLSQNTEAFF
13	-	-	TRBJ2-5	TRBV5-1	TGCGCCAGCAGCTCAGGACAGCAAGAGACCCAGTACTTC	CASSSGQQETQYF
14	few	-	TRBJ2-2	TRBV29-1	TGCAGCGTTGATGAAGGGCAGGGGACGGGGGAGCTGTTTTTT	CSVDEGQGTGELFF
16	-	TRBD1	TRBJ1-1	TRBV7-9	TGTGCCAGCAGCCCTCTGGACAGGGAAACGAACACTGAAGCTTTCTTT	CASSPLDRETNTEAFF
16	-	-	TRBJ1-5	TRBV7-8	TGTGCCAGCACCCAAGACAGGCTGGGGAGCAATCAGCCCCAGCATTTT	CASTQDRLGSNQPQHF
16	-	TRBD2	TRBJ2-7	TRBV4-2	TGTGCCAGCAGCCACTCCGGGACTAGCGTTTCCTACGAGCAGTACTTC	CASSHSGTSVSYEQYF
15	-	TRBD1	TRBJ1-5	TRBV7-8	TGTGCCAGCAGCAAGGGGGCCCATAGCAATCAGCCCCAGCATTTT	CASSKGAHSNQPQHF
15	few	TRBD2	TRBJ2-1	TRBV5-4	TGTGCCAGCAGCAGCGAAGCGGGGGGGCTGAATGAGCAGTTCTTC	CASSSEAGGLNEQFF
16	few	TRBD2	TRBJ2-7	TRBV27	TGTGCCAGCAGTTTCACCCGGGGGGGACTCATTTACGAGCAGTACTTC	CASSFTRGGLIYEQYF
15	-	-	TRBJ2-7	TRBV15	TGTGCCACCAGCAGAGGAGGGAAAGCCTCCTACGAGCAGTACTTC	CATSRGGKASYEQYF
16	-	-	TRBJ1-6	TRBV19	TGTGCCAGTAGTATAGCAGGTCCGAACTATAATTCACCCCTCCACTTT	CASSIAGPNYNSPLHF
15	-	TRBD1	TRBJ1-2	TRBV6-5	TGTGCCAGCAGTCCATGGACAGGGACGGGCTATGGCTACACCTTC	CASSPWTGTGYGYTF
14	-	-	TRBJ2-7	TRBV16	TGTGCCAGCAGCGTGACAGCCATATCCTACGAGCAGTACTTC	CASSVTAISYEQYF
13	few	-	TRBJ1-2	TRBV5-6	TGTGCCAGCAGCTTGGTTAGTTCCAATGGCTACACCTTC	CASSLVSSNGYTF
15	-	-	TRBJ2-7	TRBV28	TGTGCCAGCAGTTTACTAGCGCACAGCTCCTACGAGCAGTACTTC	CASSLLAHSSYEQYF
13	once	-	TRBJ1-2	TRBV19	TGTGCCAGTAGTATACGGTTACTTTATGGCTACACCTTC	CASSIRLLYGYTF
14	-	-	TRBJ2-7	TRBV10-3	TGTGCCATCAAGGCTAGCAGCGAGAGGTACGAGCAGTACTTC	CAIKASSERYEQYF
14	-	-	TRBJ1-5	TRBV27	TGTGCCAGCAGTTTAACGGGGATCGGGCAGCCCCAGCATTTT	CASSLTGIGQPQHF
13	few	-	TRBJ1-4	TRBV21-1	TGTGCCAGCATCATAGGGAGGTGGGGAAAACTGTTTTTT	CASIIGRWGKLFF
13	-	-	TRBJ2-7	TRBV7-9	TGTGCCAGCAGCTTACGACCCCCGGGCGAGCAGTACTTC	CASSLRPPGEQYF